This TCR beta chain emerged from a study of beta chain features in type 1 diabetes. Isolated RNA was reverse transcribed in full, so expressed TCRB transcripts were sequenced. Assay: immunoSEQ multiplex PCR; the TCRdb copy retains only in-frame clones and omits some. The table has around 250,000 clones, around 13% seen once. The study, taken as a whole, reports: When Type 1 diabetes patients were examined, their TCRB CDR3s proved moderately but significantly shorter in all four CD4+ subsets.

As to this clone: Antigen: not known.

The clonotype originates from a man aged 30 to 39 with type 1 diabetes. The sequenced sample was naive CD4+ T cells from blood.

CDR3 DNA: TGTGCCAGCAGCTTCAAGGGGGCCAAAAACATTCAGTACTTC. Its protein product is CASSFKGAKNIQYF. V usage is TRBV5-4 and J usage is TRBJ2-4, with D maybe TRBD1 (5 bases). Per the germline V gene, CDR1 is SGHNT and CDR2 is YYREEE (reference sequence). Deletions cut 2 bases from V and 1 base from J, with 7 bases between. This CDR3 has 14 residues.